This passage covers 17 T cell receptor beta chains from one sample sequenced in a study of T and B cells in COVID-19 patients. From blood, roughly 250-500 ng of genomic DNA served as TRB template. BIOMED2 TRB-A/B primer pools were used in multiplex TRB PCR. TCRdb ran MiXCR on the multiplex PCR reads and lists one entry per CDR3 protein. The table has about 11,000 distinct CDR3 sequences, approximately 35% seen once. Sequenced material: blood. These receptors all stem from a human donor with active COVID-19.

This clonotype came up a few times. The chain carries TRBV21-1 and TRBJ2-6; the table's D gene call, TRBD1, was not cross checked with the DNA. TRBV21-1 is a recognized pseudogene. The CDR3 has 17 amino acids. The CDR3 here is CASSKAGTSPGANVLTF. CDR3 DNA: TGTGCCAGCAGCAAAGCGGGCACGTCCCCTGGGGCCAACGTCCTGACTTTC.

The chain is built from TRBV18 and TRBJ2-1; D possibly corresponds to TRBD2 (7 bases). Deletions cut 0 bases from V and 9 bases from J, with 21 bases between. Per germline, CDR1 KGHSH and CDR2 LQKENI. CDR3 size: 17 residues. The CDR3 is CASSPPTLRGGTGEQFF. CDR3 nucleotides: TGTGCCAGCTCACCACCGACCTTAAGGGGGGGTACGGGTGAGCAGTTCTTC.

This clonotype was seen only once. The junction departs from the called germline gene at one end, perhaps through a read error. The V gene is TRBV6-5, the J gene TRBJ2-7; TRBD1 might be the D (5 bases). The length of the CDR3 is 14 residues. The germline gives CDR1 MNHEY, CDR2 SVGAGI. CDR3 DNA: TGTGACAGCTGCAAGACAGCAACCTCCTACGAGCAGTACTTC. This sequence encodes CDSCKTATSYEQYF.

This clonotype was detected a few times. The rearrangement uses TRBV19 and TRBJ1-2; no clear D. The V gene's germline CDR1 is LNHDA and CDR2 SQIVND (reference sequence). CDR3 length equals 15 residues. Trimming pared 3 bases from V and 2 bases from J, leaving 13 bases between. The CDR3 loop is CASSIYSDPNYGYTF. The DNA for the CDR3 is TGTGCCAGTAGTATCTACAGTGATCCCAACTATGGCTACACCTTC.

By share of the sample, this clonotype is medium-sized. The CDR3 reads CASSDNGGDQPQHF. CDR3 in DNA: TGTGCCAGTTCGGACAACGGGGGGGATCAGCCCCAGCATTTT. V usage is TRBV19 and J usage is TRBJ1-5; TRBD1 might be the D (5 bases). Trimming pared 8 bases from V and 5 bases from J, leaving 16 bases between. The CDR3 runs 14 residues. Germline V CDR1 and CDR2: LNHDA, SQIVND (reference sequence). Together with reference TRBV19 and TRBJ1-5, the CDR3 gives the full variable domain: DGGITQSPKYLFRKEGQNVTLSCEQNLNHDAMYWYRQDPGQGLRLIYYSQIVNDFQKGDIAEGYSVSREKKESFPLTVTSAQKNPTAFYLCASSDNGGDQPQHFGDGTRLSIL.

The rearrangement links TRBV18 to TRBJ2-7, with TRBD1 matching over 7 bases. The CDR3 covers 16 residues. V trimming: 6 bases; J trimming: 3 bases; junction bases outside the gene matches: 14. Germline lookup yields CDR1 KGHSH and CDR2 LQKENI. Written as DNA, the CDR3 is TGTGCCAGCTCCCCTAGAGGTGGTACAGGGGTCTACGAGCAGTACTTC. Its protein is CASSPRGGTGVYEQYF.

This clonotype is deemed medium-sized. The rearrangement joins TRBV19 to TRBJ1-2; 7 bases map to TRBD1. The CDR3 is 13 residues long. Unmatched junction bases numbered 5, after V lost 6 bases and J lost 4 bases. Germline CDR1 and CDR2: LNHDA and SQIVND (reference sequence). CDR3 protein: CASRATGTYGYTF. The CDR3 nucleotides are TGTGCCAGTAGGGCGACAGGGACCTATGGCTACACCTTC.

The rearrangement links TRBV12-3 or TRBV12-4 to TRBJ1-2, with D possibly matching TRBD1 (5 bases). The V end was cut by 3 bases, the J end by 8 bases, with 22 bases between. The CDR3 runs to 16 residues. The CDR3 nucleotides are TGTGCCAGCAGTTTTTTGAGTCATCGGGAACAGGTCGGCTACACCTTC. Protein: CASSFLSHREQVGYTF.

This clonotype was detected only a few times. The chain is built from TRBV12-3 or TRBV12-4 and TRBJ1-1, with D hard to call. V was trimmed by 3 bases and J by 5 bases, leaving 4 bases between them. The CDR3 loop spans 11 amino acids. The CDR3 DNA follows: TGTGCCAGCAGTTTTCGTACTGAAGCTTTCTTT. It is translated as CASSFRTEAFF.

The rearrangement links TRBV14 to TRBJ2-2; TRBD2 might be the D (5 bases). V was clipped by 8 bases and J by 5 bases, with 9 bases between them. The CDR3 has 12 residues. Germline CDR1 and CDR2: SGHDN and FVKESK. DNA for the CDR3: TGTGCCAGCGGTTCGGGGACCGGGGAGCTGTTTTTT. This codes for CASGSGTGELFF.

In its sample, this clonotype is medium-sized. V is TRBV19 and J is TRBJ2-1; D is undetermined. The CDR3 runs to 15 residues. Germline lookup yields CDR1 LNHDA and CDR2 SQIVND (reference sequence). V was cut by 3 bases and J by 0 bases, with 9 bases left in between. Written as DNA, the CDR3 is TGTGCCAGTAGTATTCTCGTCAACTCCTACAATGAGCAGTTCTTC. The encoded protein is CASSILVNSYNEQFF.

In its sample, this clonotype was seen a few times. The J gene is TRBJ2-1, the V gene TRBV7-6; no clear D gene. Germline V CDR1 and CDR2: SGHVS, FNYEAQ. Between the trimmed V and J ends, which lost 5 bases and 7 bases, there was a span of 9 bases. The CDR3 sequence is 12 residues long. The CDR3 reads CASSLQLNEQFF. As DNA, the CDR3 is TGTGCCAGCAGCCTCCAGCTGAATGAGCAGTTCTTC.

By share of the sample, this clonotype is medium-sized. This rearrangement joins TRBV6-5 to TRBJ2-7; D assignment may be TRBD1 or TRBD2 (5 bases each). This CDR3 region has 15 residues. The germline CDR1 and CDR2 sequences are MNHEY and SVGAGI. Trimming took 7 bases from V and 3 from J, leaving 19 bases between them. CDR3 sequence: CASTKKPPGRYEQYF. The CDR3 DNA reads as TGTGCCAGCACAAAGAAACCTCCGGGACGCTACGAGCAGTACTTC.

With regard to this clonotype: This sequence may be a read error, since a much larger clone differs from it by one base. The rearrangement uses TRBV6-5 and TRBJ2-3; TRBD2 matches 8 bases. The CDR3 is made up of 13 amino acids. Germline V gene lookup returns CDR1 MNHEY and CDR2 SVGAGI. CDR3 sequence: CASSTGGGDTQCF. CDR3 coding DNA: TGTGCCAGCAGTACGGGGGGGGGAGATACGCAGTGTTTT.

The chain recombines TRBV12-3 or TRBV12-4 with TRBJ1-5; 7 nucleotides match TRBD1. The V gene end was trimmed by 1 base and the J gene end by 10 bases; junction bases not matched to a gene: 10. CDR3 length: 15 amino acids. The CDR3, as DNA: TGTGCCAGCAGTTTAGAAAGGGGGCGCAGTTCCCCCCAGCATTTT. Its translation is CASSLERGRSSPQHF.

V is TRBV5-1 and J is TRBJ2-2; 13 bases fit TRBD2. CDR1 and CDR2 from the germline V gene are SGHRS and YFSETQ. The J segment lost 7 bases and the V segment lost 0 bases, leaving 9 bases of the junction unmatched. The CDR3 sequence is 18 residues long. CDR3: CASSLELAGGRLIGELFF. The CDR3 coding sequence is TGCGCCAGCAGCTTGGAACTAGCGGGGGGGCGATTGATCGGGGAGCTGTTTTTT.

This clonotype was seen only a few times. The chain links TRBV6-1 to TRBJ1-2; the D is unclear. The CDR3 extends over 13 amino acids. V was pared by 6 bases and J by 3 bases, with 11 bases between. The germline CDR1 and CDR2 sequences are MNHNS and SASEGT. The CDR3 region is CASSPPGYYGYTF. DNA for the CDR3: TGTGCCAGCAGCCCCCCGGGTTACTATGGCTACACCTTC.